This is a list of T cell receptor beta chains from one sample in a study of blood T cell repertoires in COVID-19. The protocol was immunoSEQ multiplex PCR, while the TCRdb copy is restricted to in-frame clones and leaves out a portion. The sample yields roughly 98,000 clones, about 85% seen once. Sequenced input: peripheral blood. These receptors all come from a woman aged 70-85 years with active or convalescent COVID-19. CDR3s include the opening cysteine and the closing phenylalanine or tryptophan. A D gene is named only where the DNA matches it firmly. A clone size is listed for some rows: how often the clone was seen (once, few, many), or a class if it is expanded.

J gene	clone size	V gene	D gene	CDR3 DNA	CDR3 protein
TRBJ1-5	.	TRBV2	TRBD1	TGTGCCAGCAGTGACAGGGGGTACAATCAGCCCCAGCATTTT	CASSDRGYNQPQHF
TRBJ2-7	.	TRBV25-1	TRBD1	TGTGCCAGCAGTGCGGACAGGGGTGTAGACGAGCAGTACTTC	CASSADRGVDEQYF
TRBJ1-2	.	TRBV6-5	.	TGTGCCAGCAGGCGGGCGGAAATATATGGCTACACCTTC	CASRRAEIYGYTF
TRBJ2-2	once	TRBV11-2	.	TGTGCCAGCAGCTTACGGGGGAACACCGGGGAGCTGTTTTTT	CASSLRGNTGELFF
TRBJ2-1	.	TRBV4-3	.	TGCGCCAGCAGCCAAGTTGGATTTAGGGGACTCAAAATAAATGAGCAGTTCTTC	CASSQVGFRGLKINEQFF
TRBJ2-5	.	TRBV2	TRBD1	TGTGCCAGCATACAGGGGTCCTACCAAGAGACCCAGTACTTC	CASIQGSYQETQYF
TRBJ1-2	.	TRBV28	.	TGTGCCAGCACCCCTGGGGGGGGACTGGGACCTAACTATGGCTACACCTTC	CASTPGGGLGPNYGYTF
TRBJ1-1	.	TRBV14	.	TGTGCCAGCAGGCGCGACATCGTGAGCACTGAAGCTTTCTTT	CASRRDIVSTEAFF
TRBJ2-7	once	TRBV6-5	TRBD1	TGTGCCAGCAGGAAACCGGGACAGTCCTACGAGCAGTACTTC	CASRKPGQSYEQYF
TRBJ2-3	.	TRBV6-2/TRBV6-3	.	TGTGCCAGCAGTTTCTCCAGTTATACGCAGTATTTT	CASSFSSYTQYF
TRBJ2-1	once	TRBV5-1	TRBD2	TGCGCCAGCAGCGGCACCGGGACTAGCTCCTACAATGAGCAGTTCTTC	CASSGTGTSSYNEQFF
TRBJ2-7	once	TRBV6-5	.	TGTGCCAGCACCCGTGGAGGGGGCTTCTCCTACGAGCAGTACTTC	CASTRGGGFSYEQYF